The 16 T cell receptor beta chains below come from one sample, sequenced in a study of shared clonotypes between healthy human individuals. Data came from immunoSEQ multiplex PCR; TCRdb stores just in-frame clones and leaves some out. The sample yields about 2.4 million clones, approximately 94% seen once. Sequences were obtained from naive CD4+ T cells from PBMCs. Subset here: CD45RA+ positively selected. These receptors were collected from a man younger than 30 in good health. Some clones in this sample may be carry-over from other donors' samples.

Note on this clone: Just one base apart from a much larger clone, this may be a read error. This sample includes further DNA sequences coding for the same CDR3. The CDR3 nucleotides are TGTGCCAGCAGTTTAGGGACTAGCGGCTACGAGCAGTACTTC. Its translation is CASSLGTSGYEQYF. The V and J genes are TRBV28 and TRBJ2-7; 11 nucleotides line up with TRBD2. Per germline, CDR1 MDHEN and CDR2 SYDVKM. The CDR3 is 14 residues long. Trimming cost V 2 bases and J 3 bases; bases outside gene matches: 0.

The chain joins TRBV28 to TRBJ2-7, with 11 bases lining up with TRBD1. After removal of 6 bases from V and 3 bases from J, the junction contained 7 bases not matched to a gene. CDR3 length: 15 amino acids. Germline V gives CDR1 MDHEN, CDR2 SYDVKM. CDR3 sequence: CASRSRTGGFYEQYF. The CDR3 DNA sequence: TGTGCCAGCAGGTCCCGGACAGGGGGCTTCTACGAGCAGTACTTC.

As for this clone: Other DNA sequences from this sample encode an identical CDR3 as well. The rearrangement joins TRBV19 to TRBJ1-1; D might be TRBD1 (5 bases). The V and J ends lost 6 bases and 4 bases respectively, with 9 bases between them. This CDR3 spans 12 amino acids. Germline assignment: CDR1 LNHDA and CDR2 SQIVND (reference sequence). The CDR3 reads CASSGGGTEAFF. The CDR3 bases are TGTGCCAGTAGCGGTGGGGGCACTGAAGCTTTCTTT.

The chain uses TRBV25-1 and TRBJ2-5; D unresolved. The CDR3 is 11 residues long. V lost 6 bases, J lost 2 bases, and 4 bases lay in between. CDR1 is MGHDK, CDR2 SYGVNS, per germline. CDR3 sequence (DNA): TGTGCCAGCAGGAGACAAGAGACCCAGTACTTC. Amino acid sequence: CASRRQETQYF.

The chain employs TRBV27 and TRBJ2-7, with TRBD2 matching over 11 bases. The CDR3 is 16 amino acids. CDR1 and CDR2 (germline): MNHEY, SMNVEV (reference sequence). V lost 5 bases and J lost 2; bases outside the gene matches: 8. In DNA form, the CDR3 reads TGTGCCAGCAGTCGGGCTAGCGGGAGGTTCCCCTACGAGCAGTACTTC. This encodes CASSRASGRFPYEQYF.

The V gene is TRBV30, the J gene TRBJ1-6; D remains ambiguous. The CDR3 has 12 residues. Trimming removed 2 bases at V and 10 bases at J, with 9 bases between. Germline V lookup: CDR1 GTSNPN, CDR2 SVGIG (reference sequence). The CDR3 sequence is CAWSLRGSPLHF. The CDR3, as DNA: TGTGCCTGGAGTTTGCGGGGATCACCCCTCCACTTT.

The chain couples TRBV12-2 to TRBJ2-7; TRBD2 was called by the table and not checked on the DNA. TRBV12-2 is a documented pseudogene. This CDR3 comprises 22 residues. Written as DNA, the CDR3 is TGTGCAAGTCGCTTAAACGGTCTAGCGGGAGGATTAGGTATGGGAATAGGCTACGAGCAGTACTTC. Protein sequence: CASRLNGLAGGLGMGIGYEQYF.

The rearrangement joins TRBV28 to TRBJ1-2; tentatively, D is TRBD1 (6 bases). Germline CDR1 reads MDHEN; CDR2 reads SYDVKM. The CDR3 loop spans 13 amino acids. The ends were cut back, 6 bases at V and 6 bases at J, with 14 bases in the middle. The CDR3 nucleotides are TGTGCCAGCAGACAAGGGGGTAGGGATGGCTACACCTTC. It specifies CASRQGGRDGYTF.

This chain links TRBV5-6 with TRBJ1-2; D not resolved. Germline V gene data show CDR1 as SGHDT and CDR2 as YYEEEE. The CDR3 totals 12 residues. Between the trimmed V and J ends, which lost 0 bases and 7 bases, there was a span of 7 bases. The CDR3 sequence is CASSLGLLGYTF. In nucleotides, the CDR3 is TGTGCCAGCAGCTTGGGCTTGCTTGGCTACACCTTC.

The rearrangement uses TRBV11-2 and TRBJ1-3; D not certain. Germline V lookup: CDR1 SGHAT, CDR2 FQNNGV. V dropped 0 bases and J dropped 0 bases, with 6 bases sitting between them. The CDR3 contains 15 residues. DNA for the CDR3: TGTGCCAGCAGCTTAGACCTACTCTCTGGAAACACCATATATTTT. Translating it yields CASSLDLLSGNTIYF.

The rearrangement uses TRBV4-2 and TRBJ2-7; D possibly corresponds to TRBD1 (6 bases). Trimming took off 1 base at V and 3 bases at J, with 16 bases between the two ends. CDR1 is LGHNA, CDR2 YNFKEQ, per germline. The CDR3 is made up of 16 amino acids. This CDR3 is CASSQGRTDKFYEQYF. CDR3 in DNA: TGTGCCAGCAGCCAAGGACGGACAGATAAATTCTACGAGCAGTACTTC.

The chain combines TRBV29-1 with TRBJ2-1; possible D gene TRBD2, 5 bases. From germline, CDR1 is SQVTM and CDR2 ANQGSEA. The CDR3 is 14 amino acids. V lost 7 bases and J lost 9, with 22 bases in between. Here the CDR3 reads CSASLLVRVAEQFF. The CDR3 coding sequence is TGCAGCGCCTCGCTACTAGTCAGAGTCGCTGAGCAGTTCTTC.

The chain recombines TRBV5-5 with TRBJ1-1; D is uncertain. V shed 0 bases and J shed 4 bases, with 19 bases lying between them. CDR3 size: 17 residues. Germline assignment: CDR1 SGHKS and CDR2 YYEKEE (reference sequence). The CDR3 DNA reads as TGTGCCAGCAGCTTGGTTATAATGGGCCCGGAGGCCACTGAAGCTTTCTTT. Translating gives CASSLVIMGPEATEAFF. The variable domain in full, with the rest retrieved from reference TRBV5-5 and TRBJ1-1, is DAGVTQSPTHLIKTRGQQVTLRCSPISGHKSVSWYQQVLGQGPQFIFQYYEKEERGRGNFPDRFSARQFPNYSSELNVNALLLGDSALYLCASSLVIMGPEATEAFFGQGTRLTVV.

The chain couples TRBV4-3 to TRBJ2-3; 7 bases map to TRBD2. CDR1 LGHNA and CDR2 YSLEER come from the germline V gene. The junction had 9 bases not matched to a gene; V was cut back by 0 bases and J by 12 bases. CDR3 size: 14 residues. As DNA, the CDR3 is TGCGCCAGCAGCCAAGAAGGAGCGGGGAGAACACAGTATTTT. It codes for CASSQEGAGRTQYF.

CDR3 in amino acids: CASSTLLGQGRTDTQYF. DNA of the CDR3: TGTGCCAGTAGTACTCTCCTAGGACAGGGCCGCACAGATACGCAGTATTTT. The chain uses TRBV19 and TRBJ2-3; TRBD1 aligns across 8 bases. CDR3 length equals 17 residues. In germline, CDR1 is LNHDA, CDR2 SQIVND (reference sequence). V lost 4 bases, J lost 1 base, and 10 bases stayed unmatched.

The chain employs TRBV5-4 and TRBJ2-1; D is unclear. Germline V CDR1 and CDR2: SGHNT, YYREEE (reference sequence). The CDR3 runs to 13 residues. Trimming cost V 0 bases and J 8 bases, with 9 bases left between them. The CDR3 here is CASSLAWSYEQFF. The CDR3 nucleotides read TGTGCCAGCAGCTTGGCCTGGAGTTATGAGCAGTTCTTC.